This T cell receptor (beta chain) was documented in a study of T cell responses to AZD1222 COVID-19 vaccine. TCRdb's table, derived via immunoSEQ multiplex PCR, lists solely in-frame clones and lacks some. The sample includes 150,000 to 200,000 clones, roughly 92% of them seen just once. Germline CDR1 reads SGHVS; CDR2 reads FQNEAQ. The CDR3 is made up of 17 amino acids. Trimming cost V 5 bases and J 0 bases, with 16 bases left between them. The chain uses TRBV7-8 and TRBJ1-4; D is unclear. The TCR comes from an adult in good health. This sample comprised peripheral blood, obtained on day 0 of AZD1222 vaccination. The CDR3 loop reads CASSLRDSATTNEKLFF. The CDR3, as DNA: TGTGCCAGCAGCCTGCGGGATTCGGCCACAACTAATGAAAAACTGTTTTTT.